Listed here are 2 T cell receptor beta chains from one sample, sequenced in a study of human T cells and chemical hapten exposure. Noted time point: patch test 1, 2 weeks after DPC sensitization. As to treatment: therapeutic diphenylcyclopropenone sensitization with weekly scalp DPC. TCRdb re-called the RACE reads through MiXCR, storing one row per CDR3 protein. The data contain 380,000 or so distinct CDR3 sequences, around 5% of them seen just once; the ten biggest clones take up about 2.2%. The specimen was whole blood, collected in connection with sensitization to the hapten diphenylcyclopropenone (DPC). The receptors were gathered from a woman between 50 and 59 years old with alopecia areata. Some clones in this sample may be carry-over from other donors' samples.

This clonotype was seen many times. The chain uses TRBV20-1 and TRBJ2-1, with no clear D. The V gene's germline CDR1 is DFQATT and CDR2 SNEGSKA (reference sequence). The CDR3 contains 11 residues. The V and J ends lost 5 bases and 0 bases respectively, with 2 bases between them. CDR3 region: CSADSYNEQFF. For the CDR3, the DNA is TGCAGTGCTGACTCCTACAATGAGCAGTTCTTC.

This clonotype was seen ten or more times. This chain uses TRBV2 with TRBJ1-1; 7 bases agree with TRBD1. Germline V gene data show CDR1 as SNHLY and CDR2 as FYNNEI. The CDR3 runs to 14 residues. The J segment lost 7 bases and the V segment lost 6 bases, leaving 11 bases of the junction unmatched. This CDR3 is CASRRRGDSSEAFF. The CDR3, as DNA: TGTGCCAGCAGAAGAAGGGGGGACAGTAGTGAAGCTTTCTTT.